The T cell receptor (beta chain) under discussion was sequenced for a study of T-cell reconstitution after alpha-beta-depleted transplantation in children. Study-level findings and limits: T-cell counts and diversity at one year following transplant were attributed mainly to newly produced T cells. Two months or so post-transplant, alpha-beta T cells reportedly derived from several hundred expanded graft clones. At day 60, the high TCRbeta diversity found in some patients originated from recipient T cells and thymic progenitors that had survived.

Library preparation (for TCRbeta) was performed with unique molecular identifiers. One entry per CDR3 protein results from TCRdb running MiXCR on the PCR reads. Of 490,000 or so distinct CDR3 sequences in the sample, about 10% were seen once. This CDR3 has 15 amino acids. This clonotype was counted ten times or more. The target antigen is unknown. The sequencing used PBMCs, collected before TCRalphabeta/CD19-depleted stem cell transplant. The sequence was collected from a child aged 2-15 years with inherited bone marrow failure, due to receive a stem cell transplant. The chain employs TRBV21-1 and TRBJ2-7; the table assigns TRBD1, which was not confirmed against the DNA. TRBV21-1 is described as a pseudogene. The CDR3 is CASSRRQRTYDEQYF. CDR3 nucleotides: TGTGCCAGCAGCAGACGACAGCGAACGTACGACGAGCAGTACTTC.